The T cell receptor beta chain under discussion was sequenced for a study of shared clonotypes between healthy human individuals. Study observations and caveats: Several donors showed sharing of 4.5% to 6% of naive CD4 clonotypes. The study found lower generation probabilities in non-shared clonotypes than in those shared by all four donors.

The naive CD8 population came from CD45RO-negative cells selected for CCR7, without terminally differentiated effector memory CD45RA+ cells. V shed 3 bases and J shed 12 bases, with 11 bases lying between them. CDR1 is MDHEN and CDR2 is SYDVKM in the germline V gene. CDR3 length: 12 residues. On this clone: Its antigen is undetermined.

Some clones are missing from TCRdb's copy, which holds only in-frame ones; the method was immunoSEQ multiplex PCR. The table includes around 2.1 million clones, around 93% detected once. The source of this sequence is a man in his late teens or twenties in good health. Some clones in this sample may be carry-over from other donors' samples. The sequenced sample consisted of naive CD8+ T cells from PBMCs. J is TRBJ1-4 and V is TRBV28; no definite D call. The CDR3 nucleotides read TGTGCCAGCAGTTTGAAGGACTGGGAACTGTTTTTT. Its protein product is CASSLKDWELFF.